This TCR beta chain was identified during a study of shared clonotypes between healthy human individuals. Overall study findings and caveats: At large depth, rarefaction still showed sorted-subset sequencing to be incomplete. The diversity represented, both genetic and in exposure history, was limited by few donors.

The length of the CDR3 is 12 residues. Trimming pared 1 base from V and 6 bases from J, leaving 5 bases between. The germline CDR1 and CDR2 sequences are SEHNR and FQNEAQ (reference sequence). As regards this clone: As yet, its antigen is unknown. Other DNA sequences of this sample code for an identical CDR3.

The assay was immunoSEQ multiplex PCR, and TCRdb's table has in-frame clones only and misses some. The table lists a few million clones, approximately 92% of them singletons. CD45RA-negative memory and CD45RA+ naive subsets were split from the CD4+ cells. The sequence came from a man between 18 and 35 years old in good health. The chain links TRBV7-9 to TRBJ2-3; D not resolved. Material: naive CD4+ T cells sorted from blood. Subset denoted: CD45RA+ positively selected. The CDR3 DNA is TGTGCCAGCAGCTTAGTAGGGGATACGCAGTATTTT. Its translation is CASSLVGDTQYF.